The subject of this entry is one TCR beta chain. This entry is derived from a study of blood T cell repertoires in COVID-19. At the level of the study: T cells, B-cell-depleted T cells, or PBMCs provided the cDNA or gDNA that served as material.

Profiling relied on immunoSEQ multiplex PCR, and the TCRdb table lists in-frame clones only, not all of them. The sample lists about 130,000 clones; around 82% were seen once. The Seattle patients, enrolled during active infection, were followed longitudinally. Germline CDR1 MNHEY, CDR2 SVGAGI. The CDR3 extends over 14 amino acids. V lost 7 bases, J lost 3 bases, and 12 bases lay in between. The sample consisted of peripheral blood. The receptor was isolated from a man younger than 45 with COVID-19, enrolled during active disease. The J gene is TRBJ1-4, the V gene TRBV6-5; maybe TRBD1 (5 bases). CDR3 in DNA: TGTGCCAGCACCCAAGTAGGGGCTAATGAAAAACTGTTTTTT. This translates into CASTQVGANEKLFF.